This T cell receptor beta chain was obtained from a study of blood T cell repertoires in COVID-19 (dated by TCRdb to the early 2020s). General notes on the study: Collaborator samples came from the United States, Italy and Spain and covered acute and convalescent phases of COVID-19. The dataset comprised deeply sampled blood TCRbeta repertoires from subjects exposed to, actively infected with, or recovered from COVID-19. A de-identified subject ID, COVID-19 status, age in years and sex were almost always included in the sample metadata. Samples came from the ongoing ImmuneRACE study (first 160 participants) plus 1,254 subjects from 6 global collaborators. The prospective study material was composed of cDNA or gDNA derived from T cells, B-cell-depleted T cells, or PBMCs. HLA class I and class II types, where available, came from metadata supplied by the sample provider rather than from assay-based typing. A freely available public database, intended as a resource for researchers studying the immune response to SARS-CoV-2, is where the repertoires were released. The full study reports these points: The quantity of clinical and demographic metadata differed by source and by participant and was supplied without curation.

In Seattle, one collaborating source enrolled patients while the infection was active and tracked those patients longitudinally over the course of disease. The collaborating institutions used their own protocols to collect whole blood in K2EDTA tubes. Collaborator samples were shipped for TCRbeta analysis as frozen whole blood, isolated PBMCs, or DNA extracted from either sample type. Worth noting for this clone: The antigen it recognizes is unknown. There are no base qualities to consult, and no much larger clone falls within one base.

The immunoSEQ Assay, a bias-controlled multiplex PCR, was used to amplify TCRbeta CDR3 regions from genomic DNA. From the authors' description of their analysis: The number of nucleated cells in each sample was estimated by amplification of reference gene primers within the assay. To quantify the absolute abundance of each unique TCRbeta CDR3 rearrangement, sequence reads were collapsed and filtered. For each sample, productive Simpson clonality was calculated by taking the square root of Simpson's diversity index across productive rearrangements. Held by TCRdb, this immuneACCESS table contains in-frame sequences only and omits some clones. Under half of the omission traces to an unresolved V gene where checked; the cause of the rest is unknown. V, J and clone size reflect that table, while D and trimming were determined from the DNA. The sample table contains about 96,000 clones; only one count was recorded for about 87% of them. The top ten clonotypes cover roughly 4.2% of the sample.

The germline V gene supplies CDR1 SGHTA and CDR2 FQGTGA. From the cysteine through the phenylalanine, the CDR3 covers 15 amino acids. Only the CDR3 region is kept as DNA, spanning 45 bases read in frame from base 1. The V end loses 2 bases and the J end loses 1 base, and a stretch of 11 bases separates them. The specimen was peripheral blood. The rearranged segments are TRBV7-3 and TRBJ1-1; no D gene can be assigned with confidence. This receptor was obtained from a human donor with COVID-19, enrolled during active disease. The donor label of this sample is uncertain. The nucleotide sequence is TGTGCCAGCAGCTTACAGAGGCTGCAGAACACTGAAGCTTTCTTT. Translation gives CASSLQRLQNTEAFF.